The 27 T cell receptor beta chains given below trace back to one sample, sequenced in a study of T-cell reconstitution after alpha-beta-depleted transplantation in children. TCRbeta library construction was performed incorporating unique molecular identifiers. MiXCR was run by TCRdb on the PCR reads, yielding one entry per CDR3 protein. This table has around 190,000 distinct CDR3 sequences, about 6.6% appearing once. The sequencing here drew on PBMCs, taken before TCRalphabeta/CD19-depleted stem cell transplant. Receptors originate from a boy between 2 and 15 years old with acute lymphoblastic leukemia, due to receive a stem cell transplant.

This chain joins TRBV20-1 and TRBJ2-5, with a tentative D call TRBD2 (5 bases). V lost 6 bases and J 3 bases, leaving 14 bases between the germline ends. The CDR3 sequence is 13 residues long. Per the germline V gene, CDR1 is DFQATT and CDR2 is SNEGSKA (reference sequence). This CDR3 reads CSAVAPGKETQYF. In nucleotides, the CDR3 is TGCAGTGCCGTGGCTCCCGGGAAAGAGACCCAGTACTTC.

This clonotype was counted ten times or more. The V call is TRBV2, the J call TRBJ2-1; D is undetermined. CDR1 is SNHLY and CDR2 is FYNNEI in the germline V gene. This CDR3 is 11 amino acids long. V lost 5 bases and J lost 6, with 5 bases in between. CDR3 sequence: CASSRSNEQFF. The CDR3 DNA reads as TGTGCCAGCAGTAGAAGCAATGAGCAGTTCTTC.

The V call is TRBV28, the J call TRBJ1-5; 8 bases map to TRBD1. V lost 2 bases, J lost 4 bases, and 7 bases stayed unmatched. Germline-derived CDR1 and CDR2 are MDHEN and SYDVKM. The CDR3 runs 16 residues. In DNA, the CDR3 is TGTGCCAGCAGTTTACCTAGGCAGGGGGCTAATCAGCCCCAGCATTTT. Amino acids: CASSLPRQGANQPQHF.

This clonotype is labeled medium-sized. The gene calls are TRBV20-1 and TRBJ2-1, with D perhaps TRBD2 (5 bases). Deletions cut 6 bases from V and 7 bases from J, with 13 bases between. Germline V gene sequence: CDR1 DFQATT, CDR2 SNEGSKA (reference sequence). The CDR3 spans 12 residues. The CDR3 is CSAPAPGNEQFF. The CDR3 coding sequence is TGCAGTGCCCCCGCTCCGGGGAATGAGCAGTTCTTC.

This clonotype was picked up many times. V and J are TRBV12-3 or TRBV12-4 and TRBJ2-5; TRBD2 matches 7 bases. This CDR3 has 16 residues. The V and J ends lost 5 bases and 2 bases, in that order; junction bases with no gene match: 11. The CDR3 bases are TGTGCCAGCAGTCCCCAGGGAGCGGGGATACAAGAGACCCAGTACTTC. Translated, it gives CASSPQGAGIQETQYF.

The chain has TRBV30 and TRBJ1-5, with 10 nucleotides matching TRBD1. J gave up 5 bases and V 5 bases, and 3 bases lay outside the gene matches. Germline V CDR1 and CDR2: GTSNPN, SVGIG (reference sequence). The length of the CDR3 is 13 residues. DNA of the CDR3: TGTGCCTGGGGACAGGGGGTCGATCAGCCCCAGCATTTT. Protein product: CAWGQGVDQPQHF.

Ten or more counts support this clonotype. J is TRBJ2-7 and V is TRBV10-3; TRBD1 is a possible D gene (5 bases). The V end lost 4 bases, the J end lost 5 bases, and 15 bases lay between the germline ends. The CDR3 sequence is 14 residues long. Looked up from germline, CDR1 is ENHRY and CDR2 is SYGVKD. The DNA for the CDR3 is TGTGCCATCAGTGGTTCAGGGTCGGTCCACGAGCAGTACTTC. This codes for CAISGSGSVHEQYF.

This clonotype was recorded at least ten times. Here the CDR3 DNA reads TGTGCCAGCAGTCCCGGGACAGGGAACTATGGCTACACCTTC. This translates into CASSPGTGNYGYTF. This sequence joins TRBV28 and TRBJ1-2, with TRBD1 matching over 9 bases. CDR1 MDHEN and CDR2 SYDVKM come from the germline V gene. CDR3 length: 14 residues. The ends lost 5 bases at V and 2 bases at J; junction bases unmatched: 3.

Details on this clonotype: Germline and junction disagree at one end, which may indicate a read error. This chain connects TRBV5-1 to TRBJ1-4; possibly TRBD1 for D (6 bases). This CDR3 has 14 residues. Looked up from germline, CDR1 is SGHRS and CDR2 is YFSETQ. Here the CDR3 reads CASSDGTTNEKLFF. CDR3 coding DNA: TGCGCCAGCAGCGACGGGACAACGAATGAAAAACTGTTTTTT.

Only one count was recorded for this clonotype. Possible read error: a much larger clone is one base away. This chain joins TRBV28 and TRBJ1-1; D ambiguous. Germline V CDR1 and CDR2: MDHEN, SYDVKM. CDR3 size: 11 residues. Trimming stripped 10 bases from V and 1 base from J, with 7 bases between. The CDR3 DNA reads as TGTGCCACCAACGGGAACACTGAAGCTTTCTTT. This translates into CATNGNTEAFF.

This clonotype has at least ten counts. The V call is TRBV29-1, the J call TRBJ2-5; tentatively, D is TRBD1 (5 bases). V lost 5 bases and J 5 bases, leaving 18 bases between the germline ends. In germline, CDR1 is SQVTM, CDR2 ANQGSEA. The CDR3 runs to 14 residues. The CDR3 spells CSVINLRGRETQYF. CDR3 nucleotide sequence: TGCAGCGTTATAAATCTAAGGGGCCGGGAGACCCAGTACTTC. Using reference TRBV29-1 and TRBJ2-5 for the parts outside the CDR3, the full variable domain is SAVISQKPSRDICQRGTSLTIQCQVDSQVTMMFWYRQQPGQSLTLIATANQGSEATYESGFVIDKFPISRPNLTFSTLTVSNMSPEDSSIYLCSVINLRGRETQYFGPGTRLLVL.

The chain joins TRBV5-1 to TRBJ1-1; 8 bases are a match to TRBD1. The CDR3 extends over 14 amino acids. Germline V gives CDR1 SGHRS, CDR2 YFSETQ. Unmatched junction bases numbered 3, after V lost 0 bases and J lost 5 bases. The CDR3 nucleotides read TGCGCCAGCAGCTTGGCGCAGGGGGCAACTGAAGCTTTCTTT. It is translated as CASSLAQGATEAFF. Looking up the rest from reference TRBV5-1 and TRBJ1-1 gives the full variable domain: KAGVTQTPRYLIKTRGQQVTLSCSPISGHRSVSWYQQTPGQGLQFLFEYFSETQRNKGNFPGRFSGRQFSNSRSEMNVSTLELGDSALYLCASSLAQGATEAFFGQGTRLTVV.

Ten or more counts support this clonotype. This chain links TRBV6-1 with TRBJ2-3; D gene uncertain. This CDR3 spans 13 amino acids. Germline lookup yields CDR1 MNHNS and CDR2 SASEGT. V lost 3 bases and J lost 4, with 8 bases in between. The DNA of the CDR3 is TGTGCCAGCAGTGACGGTGGACCAGATACGCAGTATTTT. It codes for CASSDGGPDTQYF.

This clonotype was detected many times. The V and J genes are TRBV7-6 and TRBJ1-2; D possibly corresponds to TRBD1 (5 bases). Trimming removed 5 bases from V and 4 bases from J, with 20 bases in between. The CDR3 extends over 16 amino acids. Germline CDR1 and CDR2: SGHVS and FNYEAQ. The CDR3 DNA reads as TGTGCCAGCAGCGGGGGTCCGATCCCTGGGAGCTATGGCTACACCTTC. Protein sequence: CASSGGPIPGSYGYTF.

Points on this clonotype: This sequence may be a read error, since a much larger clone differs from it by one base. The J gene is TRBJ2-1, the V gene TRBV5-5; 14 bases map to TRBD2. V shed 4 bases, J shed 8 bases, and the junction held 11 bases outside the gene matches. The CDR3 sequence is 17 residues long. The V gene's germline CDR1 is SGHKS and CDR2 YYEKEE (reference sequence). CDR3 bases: TGTGCCAGCAGCACAATACCGGGACTAGCGGGAGTGGATGAGCAGTTCTTC. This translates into CASSTIPGLAGVDEQFF.

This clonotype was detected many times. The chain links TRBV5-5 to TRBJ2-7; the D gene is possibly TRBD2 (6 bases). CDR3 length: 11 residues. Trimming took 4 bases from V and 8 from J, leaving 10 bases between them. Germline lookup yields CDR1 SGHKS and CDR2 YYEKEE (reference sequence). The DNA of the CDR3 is TGTGCCAGCAGCAGCACTAGCCAGCAGTACTTC. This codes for CASSSTSQQYF.

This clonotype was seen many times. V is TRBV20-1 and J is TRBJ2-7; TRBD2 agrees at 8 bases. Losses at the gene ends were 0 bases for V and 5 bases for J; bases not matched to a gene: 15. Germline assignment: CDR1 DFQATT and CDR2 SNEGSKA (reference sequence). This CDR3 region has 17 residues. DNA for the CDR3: TGCAGTGCTAGAGATTCCGGGGCTAGCGGGCTTTACGACGAGCAGTACTTC. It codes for CSARDSGASGLYDEQYF.

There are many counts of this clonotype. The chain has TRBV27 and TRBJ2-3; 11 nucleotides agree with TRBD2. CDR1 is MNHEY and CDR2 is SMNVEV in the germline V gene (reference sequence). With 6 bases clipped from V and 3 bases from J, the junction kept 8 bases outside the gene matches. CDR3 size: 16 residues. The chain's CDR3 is CASRRGASGGTDTQYF. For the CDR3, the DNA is TGTGCCAGCAGGCGGGGGGCTAGCGGGGGGACAGATACGCAGTATTTT.

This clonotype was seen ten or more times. This CDR3 is CSVRSGNTIYF. The CDR3 DNA reads TGCAGCGTTAGATCGGGAAACACCATATATTTT. V usage is TRBV29-1 and J usage is TRBJ1-3, with unresolved D. Germline CDR1 and CDR2: SQVTM and ANQGSEA. V gave up 5 bases and J gave up 4 bases, with 6 bases separating them. The CDR3 has 11 residues.

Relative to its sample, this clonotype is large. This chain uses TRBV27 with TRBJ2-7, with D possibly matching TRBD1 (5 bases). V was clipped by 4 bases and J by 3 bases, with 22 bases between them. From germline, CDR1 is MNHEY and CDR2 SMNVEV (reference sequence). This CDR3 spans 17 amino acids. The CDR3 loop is CASSSSLGARRYYEQYF. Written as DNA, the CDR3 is TGTGCCAGCAGTTCCTCCCTAGGGGCCCGACGGTACTACGAGCAGTACTTC.

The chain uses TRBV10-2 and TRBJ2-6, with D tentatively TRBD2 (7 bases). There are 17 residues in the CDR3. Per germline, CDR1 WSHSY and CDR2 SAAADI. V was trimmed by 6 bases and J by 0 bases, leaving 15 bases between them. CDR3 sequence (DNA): TGCGCCAGCAGAGATGTAGGGGGGGTCTCTGGGGCCAACGTCCTGACTTTC. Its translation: CASRDVGGVSGANVLTF.

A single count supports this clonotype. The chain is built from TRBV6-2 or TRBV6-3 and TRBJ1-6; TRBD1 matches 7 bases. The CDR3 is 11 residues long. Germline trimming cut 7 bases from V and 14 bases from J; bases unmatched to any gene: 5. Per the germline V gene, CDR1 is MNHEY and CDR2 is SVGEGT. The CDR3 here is CASTQGVTLHF. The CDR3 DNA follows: TGTGCCAGCACCCAGGGGGTGACCCTCCACTTT.

CDR3 in amino acids: CASGAGTPLAGGSVETQYF. CDR3 nucleotide sequence: TGTGCCAGCGGTGCCGGGACACCACTAGCGGGAGGGAGCGTTGAGACCCAGTACTTC. This chain links TRBV4-2 with TRBJ2-5; 13 nucleotides align to TRBD2. V shed 8 bases and J 5 bases; nucleotides not matched to a gene: 20. This CDR3 region has 19 residues. Germline V gene data show CDR1 as LGHNA and CDR2 as YNFKEQ.

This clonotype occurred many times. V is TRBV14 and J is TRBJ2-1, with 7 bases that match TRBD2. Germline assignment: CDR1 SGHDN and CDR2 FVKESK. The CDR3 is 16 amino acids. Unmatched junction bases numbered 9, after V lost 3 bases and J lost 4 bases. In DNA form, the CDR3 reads TGTGCCAGCAGCCATGGGGGGGTAGCGGCGTACAATGAGCAGTTCTTC. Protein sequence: CASSHGGVAAYNEQFF.

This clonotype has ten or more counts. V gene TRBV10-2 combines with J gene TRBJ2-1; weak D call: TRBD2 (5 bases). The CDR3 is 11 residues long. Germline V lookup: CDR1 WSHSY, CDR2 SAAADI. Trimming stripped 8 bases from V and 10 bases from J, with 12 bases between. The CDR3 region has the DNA TGCGCCAGCGGAACTAGTAAAGAGCAGTTCTTC. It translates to CASGTSKEQFF.

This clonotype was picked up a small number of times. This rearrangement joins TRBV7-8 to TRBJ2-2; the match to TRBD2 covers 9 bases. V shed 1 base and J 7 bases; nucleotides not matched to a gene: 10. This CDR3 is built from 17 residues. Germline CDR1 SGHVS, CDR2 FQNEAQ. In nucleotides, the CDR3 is TGTGCCAGCAGCTTAGGACGAGGACTAGCGCAAATCGGGGAGCTGTTTTTT. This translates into CASSLGRGLAQIGELFF. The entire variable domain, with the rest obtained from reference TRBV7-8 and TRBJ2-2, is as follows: GAGVSQSPRYKVAKRGQDVALRCDPISGHVSLFWYQQALGQGPEFLTYFQNEAQLDKSGLPSDRFFAERPEGSVSTLKIQRTQQEDSAVYLCASSLGRGLAQIGELFFGEGSRLTVL.

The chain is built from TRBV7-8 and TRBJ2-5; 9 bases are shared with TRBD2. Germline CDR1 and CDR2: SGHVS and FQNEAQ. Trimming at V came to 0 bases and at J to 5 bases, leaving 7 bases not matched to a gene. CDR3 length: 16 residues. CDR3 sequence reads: CASSLAGGGALETQYF. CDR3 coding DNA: TGTGCCAGCAGCTTAGCGGGCGGGGGGGCCTTGGAGACCCAGTACTTC.